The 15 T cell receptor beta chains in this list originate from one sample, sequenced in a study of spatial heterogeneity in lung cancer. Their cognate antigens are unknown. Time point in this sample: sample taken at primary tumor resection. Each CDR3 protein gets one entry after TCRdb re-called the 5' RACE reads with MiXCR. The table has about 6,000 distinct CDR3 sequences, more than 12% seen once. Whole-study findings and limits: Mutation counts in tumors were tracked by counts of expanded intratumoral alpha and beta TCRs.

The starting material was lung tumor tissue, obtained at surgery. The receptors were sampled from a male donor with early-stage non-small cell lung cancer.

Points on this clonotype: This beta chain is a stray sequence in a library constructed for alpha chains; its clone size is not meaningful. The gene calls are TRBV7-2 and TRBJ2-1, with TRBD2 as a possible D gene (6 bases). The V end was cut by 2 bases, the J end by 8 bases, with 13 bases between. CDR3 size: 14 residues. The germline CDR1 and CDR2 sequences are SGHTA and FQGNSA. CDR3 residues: CASSLMRGIHEQFF. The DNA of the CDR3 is TGTGCCAGCAGCTTAATGCGGGGCATCCATGAGCAGTTCTTC. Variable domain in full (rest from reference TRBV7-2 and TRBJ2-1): GAGVSQSPSNKVTEKGKDVELRCDPISGHTALYWYRQSLGQGLEFLIYFQGNSAPDKSGLPSDRFSAERTGGSVSTLTIQRTQQEDSAVYLCASSLMRGIHEQFFGPGTRLTVL.

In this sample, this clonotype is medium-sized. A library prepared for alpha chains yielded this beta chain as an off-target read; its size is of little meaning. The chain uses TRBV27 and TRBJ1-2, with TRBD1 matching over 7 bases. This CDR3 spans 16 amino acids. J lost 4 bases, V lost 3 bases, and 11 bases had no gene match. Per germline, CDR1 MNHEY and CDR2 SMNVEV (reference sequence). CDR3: CASSFLGDRGTYGYTF. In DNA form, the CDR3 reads TGTGCCAGCAGTTTTTTGGGGGACAGAGGTACCTATGGCTACACCTTC.

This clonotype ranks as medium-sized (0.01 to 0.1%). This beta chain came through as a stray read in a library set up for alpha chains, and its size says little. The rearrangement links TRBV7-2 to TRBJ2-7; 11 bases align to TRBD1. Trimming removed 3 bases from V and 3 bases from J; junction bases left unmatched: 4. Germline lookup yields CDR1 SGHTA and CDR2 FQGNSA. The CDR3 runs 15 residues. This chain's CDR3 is CASSFTGTGGYEQYF. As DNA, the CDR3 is TGTGCCAGCAGCTTCACAGGGACAGGGGGCTACGAGCAGTACTTC.

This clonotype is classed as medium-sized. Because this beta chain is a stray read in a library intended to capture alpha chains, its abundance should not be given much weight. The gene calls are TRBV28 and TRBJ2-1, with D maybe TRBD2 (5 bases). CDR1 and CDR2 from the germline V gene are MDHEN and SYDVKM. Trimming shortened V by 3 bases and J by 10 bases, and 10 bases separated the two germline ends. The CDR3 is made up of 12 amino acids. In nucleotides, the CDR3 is TGTGCCAGCAGTTTTAGCGTAGGGGAGCAGTTCTTC. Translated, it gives CASSFSVGEQFF.

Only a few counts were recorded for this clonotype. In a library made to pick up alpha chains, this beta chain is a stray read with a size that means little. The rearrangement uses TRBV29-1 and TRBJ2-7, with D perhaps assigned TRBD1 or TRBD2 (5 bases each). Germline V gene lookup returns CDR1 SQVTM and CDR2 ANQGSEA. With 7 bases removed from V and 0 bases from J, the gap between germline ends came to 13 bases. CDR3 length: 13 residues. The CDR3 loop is CSAVPGSSYEQYF. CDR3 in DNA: TGCAGCGCCGTGCCAGGGAGCTCCTACGAGCAGTACTTC.

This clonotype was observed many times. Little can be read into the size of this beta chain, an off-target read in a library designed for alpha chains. The CDR3 nucleotides are TGTGCCAGCAGTTTACCCGGGACTAGCGACGGGGAGCTGTTTTTT. Its translation is CASSLPGTSDGELFF. The rearrangement uses TRBV28 and TRBJ2-2; TRBD2 matches 10 bases. CDR1 and CDR2 from the germline V gene are MDHEN and SYDVKM. Trimming took 2 bases from V and 7 from J; bases not matched to a gene: 4. There are 15 residues in the CDR3.

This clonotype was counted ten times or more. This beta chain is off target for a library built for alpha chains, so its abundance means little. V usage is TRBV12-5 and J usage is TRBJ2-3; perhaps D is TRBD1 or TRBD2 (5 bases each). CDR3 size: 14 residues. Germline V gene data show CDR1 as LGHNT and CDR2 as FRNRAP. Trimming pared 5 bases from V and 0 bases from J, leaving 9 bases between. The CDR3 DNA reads TGTGCTAGTGGTCAGGGAGATAGCACAGATACGCAGTATTTT. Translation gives CASGQGDSTDTQYF.

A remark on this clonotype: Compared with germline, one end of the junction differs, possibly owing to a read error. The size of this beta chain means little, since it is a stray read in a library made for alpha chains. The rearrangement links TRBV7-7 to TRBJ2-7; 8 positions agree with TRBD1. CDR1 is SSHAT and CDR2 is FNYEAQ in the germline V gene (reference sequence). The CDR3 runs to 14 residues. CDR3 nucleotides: TGTGCTAGCAGCCGAGGGACAGGTCCCTACGAGCAGTACTTC. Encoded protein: CASSRGTGPYEQYF.

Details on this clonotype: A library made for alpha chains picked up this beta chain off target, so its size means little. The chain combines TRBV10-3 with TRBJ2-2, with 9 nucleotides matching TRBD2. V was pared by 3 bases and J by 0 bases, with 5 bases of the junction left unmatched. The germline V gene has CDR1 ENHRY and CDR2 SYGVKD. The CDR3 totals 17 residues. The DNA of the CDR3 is TGTGCCATCAGTGATTCTAGCGGGACGTCGAACACCGGGGAGCTGTTTTTT. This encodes CAISDSSGTSNTGELFF.

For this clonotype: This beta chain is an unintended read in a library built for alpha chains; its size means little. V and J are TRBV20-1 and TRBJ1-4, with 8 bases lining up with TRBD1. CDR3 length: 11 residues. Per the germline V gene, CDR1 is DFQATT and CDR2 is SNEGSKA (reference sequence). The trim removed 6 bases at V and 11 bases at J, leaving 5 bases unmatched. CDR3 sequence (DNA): TGCAGTGCCCGAACAGGGGGGAAACTGTTTTTT. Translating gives CSARTGGKLFF.

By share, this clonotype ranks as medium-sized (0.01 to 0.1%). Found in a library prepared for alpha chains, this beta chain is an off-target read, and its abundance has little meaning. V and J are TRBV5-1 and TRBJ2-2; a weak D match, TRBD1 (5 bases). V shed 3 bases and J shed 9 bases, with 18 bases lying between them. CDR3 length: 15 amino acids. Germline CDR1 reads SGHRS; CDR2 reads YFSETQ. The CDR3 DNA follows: TGCGCCAGCAGCTCCGACAGACCGATACAGCGGGAGCTGTTTTTT. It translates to CASSSDRPIQRELFF.

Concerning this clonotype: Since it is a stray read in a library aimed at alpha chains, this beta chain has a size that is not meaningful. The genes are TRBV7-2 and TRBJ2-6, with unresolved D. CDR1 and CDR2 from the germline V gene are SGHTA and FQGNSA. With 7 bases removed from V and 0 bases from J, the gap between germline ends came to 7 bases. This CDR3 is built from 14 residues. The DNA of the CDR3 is TGTGCCAGCATGAGGAGCTCTGGGGCCAACGTCCTGACTTTC. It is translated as CASMRSSGANVLTF.

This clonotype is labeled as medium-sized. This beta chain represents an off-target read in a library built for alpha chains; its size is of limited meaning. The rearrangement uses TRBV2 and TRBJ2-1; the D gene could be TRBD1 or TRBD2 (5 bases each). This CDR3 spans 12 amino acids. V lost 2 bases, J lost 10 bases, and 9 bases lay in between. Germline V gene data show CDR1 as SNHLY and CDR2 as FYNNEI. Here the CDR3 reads CASSELGVEQFF. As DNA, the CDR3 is TGTGCCAGCAGTGAATTGGGGGTCGAGCAGTTCTTC.

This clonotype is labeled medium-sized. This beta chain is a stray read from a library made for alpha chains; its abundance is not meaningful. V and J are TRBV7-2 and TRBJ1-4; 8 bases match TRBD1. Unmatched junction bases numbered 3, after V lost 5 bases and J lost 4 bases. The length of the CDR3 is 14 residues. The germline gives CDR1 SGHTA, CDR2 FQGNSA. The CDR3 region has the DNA TGTGCCAGCAGCCCACAGGGGGATAATGAAAAACTGTTTTTT. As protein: CASSPQGDNEKLFF.

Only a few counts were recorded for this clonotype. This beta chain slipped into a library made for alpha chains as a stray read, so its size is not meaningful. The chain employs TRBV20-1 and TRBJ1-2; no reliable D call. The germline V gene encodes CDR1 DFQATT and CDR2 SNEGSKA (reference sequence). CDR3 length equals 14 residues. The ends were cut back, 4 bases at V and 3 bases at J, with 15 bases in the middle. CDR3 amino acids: CSATPYGVDYGYTF. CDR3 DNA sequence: TGCAGTGCTACTCCTTATGGGGTCGACTATGGCTACACCTTC.